This T cell receptor beta chain was identified in a study of blood T cell repertoires in COVID-19. The overall study: Sites in the United States, Italy and Spain provided acute and convalescent COVID-19 samples.

The method was immunoSEQ multiplex PCR; TCRdb's version includes in-frame clones alone and lacks a portion of them. The profile shows tens of thousands of clones, approximately 80% of them singletons. Per germline, CDR1 LGHDT and CDR2 YNNKEL (reference sequence). The CDR3 extends over 19 amino acids. With 1 base removed from V and 3 bases from J, the gap between germline ends came to 22 bases. This clone was observed a few times. This TCR came from a man in his sixties or seventies with active or convalescent COVID-19. Sequencing was carried out using peripheral blood. This chain connects TRBV3-1 (or the pseudogene TRBV3-2) to TRBJ1-5; D may be TRBD1 (5 bases). The chain's CDR3 is CASSQGGQESGGLNQPQHF. The CDR3 nucleotides read TGTGCCAGCAGCCAAGGGGGCCAAGAGTCCGGGGGTCTCAATCAGCCCCAGCATTTT.